The entry that follows covers one T cell receptor beta chain sequence. In the authors' methods: Nucleated cell number was recorded as an estimate derived from reference gene primer amplification. The data were produced by immunoSEQ multiplex PCR, yet TCRdb's version contains in-frame clones alone and is incomplete. The D gene and trimming were derived from the DNA, and the V and J assignments and clone size from that table. The table records around 100,000 clones, around 85% of them present only once. These data come from a study of blood T cell repertoires in COVID-19. Study information: Material from acute and convalescent COVID-19 was sourced from the United States, Italy and Spain. PBMCs, B-cell-depleted T cells, or T cells provided the cDNA or gDNA that made up the material.

J was trimmed by 2 bases and V by 2 bases; bases with no gene match: 6. The CDR3 extends over 17 amino acids. Per germline, CDR1 ENHRY and CDR2 SYGVKD. The source is a man aged 45-65 years with acute or convalescent COVID-19. Source material: peripheral blood. The chain links TRBV10-3 to TRBJ2-1, with TRBD2 identical over 10 bases. The CDR3 nucleotides are TGTGCCATCAGTGAGCCTAGCGGGGGATTCCCCTACAATGAGCAGTTCTTC. As protein: CAISEPSGGFPYNEQFF.